This T cell receptor (beta chain) was recovered during a study of blood T cell repertoires in COVID-19. For the study at large: Collection of acute and convalescent COVID-19 samples took place in the United States, Italy and Spain.

In the authors' methods: Researchers report that nucleated cell counts were estimated from reference gene primer amplification. Only in-frame clones appear in the TCRdb table, and some are missing; sequencing was by immunoSEQ multiplex PCR. The D gene and trimming were derived from the DNA, and the V and J assignments and clone size from that table. The table includes about 43,000 clones, about 85% detected once. Trimming left V 1 base short and J 9 bases short, with 16 bases between. The CDR3 runs 14 residues. Per germline, CDR1 SGHDT and CDR2 YYEEEE. The source material was peripheral blood. The chain recombines TRBV5-6 with TRBJ2-5, with D perhaps TRBD2 (6 bases). The clonotype originates from a woman of 80 years or more with active COVID-19. The CDR3 region is CASSLLAERRAQYF. The CDR3 coding sequence is TGTGCCAGCAGCTTGTTAGCGGAGCGAAGGGCCCAGTACTTC.